These T cell receptor beta chains were read from a single sample in a study of blood T cell repertoires in COVID-19. Using immunoSEQ multiplex PCR, the repertoire was profiled, and TCRdb retains in-frame clones only, with some absent. This table has approximately 470,000 clones, around 90% appearing once. The source material was PBMCs or T cells enriched from blood (not recorded which). Receptors originate from a woman between 18 and 29 years old who had recovered from COVID-19. Each CDR3 is given with its conserved first and last residue. The D gene is left open where the match is weak. Some rows have no size entry. The others give once, few or many, or a class for an expanded clone.

-	TRBV28	TRBJ1-4	few	TGTGCCATCCAAGAGCCAACTAATGAAAAACTGTTTTTT	CAIQEPTNEKLFF
TRBD1	TRBV5-8	TRBJ1-2	-	TGTGCCAGCAGCTGGCTCGGGACAGGCTATGGCTACACCTTC	CASSWLGTGYGYTF
TRBD1	TRBV6-6	TRBJ1-6	-	TGTGCCAGTACCACCGGGACAGGACCATCACCCCTCCACTTT	CASTTGTGPSPLHF
TRBD1	TRBV2	TRBJ1-5	-	TGTGCCAGCAGAAACGACAGGGATCAGCCCCAGCATTTT	CASRNDRDQPQHF
-	TRBV3-1/TRBV3-2	TRBJ2-5	-	TGTGCCACCACCCAGAGGGTGGGGAAGACCCAGTACTTC	CATTQRVGKTQYF
TRBD1	TRBV7-6	TRBJ1-1	-	TGTGCCAGCAGCCTCTACGACAGGGAGAACACTGAAGCTTTCTTT	CASSLYDRENTEAFF
-	TRBV7-5	TRBJ1-4	-	TGTGCCAGAAGCCGGGGGACAGGGGGAGTCGATGAAAAACTGTTTTTT	CARSRGTGGVDEKLFF
TRBD1	TRBV2	TRBJ2-5	-	TGTGCCAGCAGTCCCAGGACAGGCAACGTGGAGACCCAGTACTTC	CASSPRTGNVETQYF
-	TRBV3-1/TRBV3-2	TRBJ1-5	-	TGTGCCAGCAGCCCTCAGGGTTCCGGGCAGCCCCAGCATTTT	CASSPQGSGQPQHF
TRBD1	TRBV18	TRBJ1-3	-	TGTGCCAGCTCACCACCGGGACAGGTCGGGGAGGCTGGAAACACCATATATTTT	CASSPPGQVGEAGNTIYF
-	TRBV24-1	TRBJ2-7	-	TGTGCCACCAGTGATTTAAGCCAAAAGGAGCAGTACTTC	CATSDLSQKEQYF
-	TRBV18	TRBJ1-5	-	TGTGCCAGCTCCGCTATCACAGGTCCTAATCAGCCCCAGCATTTT	CASSAITGPNQPQHF
TRBD1	TRBV5-6	TRBJ1-2	-	TGTGCCAGCAGACGGGACAGCTATGGCTACACCTTC	CASRRDSYGYTF
-	TRBV2	TRBJ2-2	-	TGTGCCAGCAGTGAACAGAGAGGCACCGGGGAGCTGTTTTTT	CASSEQRGTGELFF
TRBD1	TRBV5-5	TRBJ2-7	-	TGTGCCAGCATCCCGGGACAGGGGGTCTCCTACGAGCAGTACTTC	CASIPGQGVSYEQYF
TRBD2	TRBV10-2	TRBJ2-5	-	TGCGCCAGCCTGAGTTTGACTAGCGGGAGCCAAGAGACCCAGTACTTC	CASLSLTSGSQETQYF
-	TRBV19	TRBJ1-6	-	TGTGCCAGTAGTTTCCTCGGAGGGAATAATTCACCCCTCCACTTT	CASSFLGGNNSPLHF